Listed here are 14 T cell receptor beta chains from one sample, sequenced in a study of cytomegalovirus exposure and HLA in healthy donors. Assay used: immunoSEQ multiplex PCR; TCRdb lists only in-frame clones, some missing. The data hold 150,000 to 200,000 clones, with around 86% observed a single time. The sample consisted of PBMCs. These TCRs come from a man aged 18 to 30 in good health and CMV-seropositive.

The chain carries TRBV7-3 and TRBJ2-1, with 8 bases aligning to TRBD2. V lost 8 bases to trimming and J lost 0 bases; unmatched junction nucleotides: 15. The CDR3 spans 18 residues. Germline-derived CDR1 and CDR2 are SGHTA and FQGTGA. CDR3 sequence: CASRIGGRSSSSYNEQFF. In DNA, the CDR3 is TGTGCCAGCCGGATTGGCGGGAGGTCATCCAGCTCCTACAATGAGCAGTTCTTC.

The chain is built from TRBV27 and TRBJ2-6; 8 nucleotides match TRBD1. The CDR3 runs 13 residues. Trimming took 3 bases from V and 12 from J; bases not matched to a gene: 4. Looked up from germline, CDR1 is MNHEY and CDR2 is SMNVEV (reference sequence). The CDR3 loop is CASSLTGAGVLTF. The CDR3 DNA is TGTGCCAGCAGTTTGACAGGGGCCGGCGTCCTGACTTTC.

This clone was found once. The chain uses TRBV2 and TRBJ1-5; TRBD1 is a possible D gene (5 bases). Trimming left V 1 base short and J 0 bases short, with 19 bases between. The CDR3 has 19 amino acids. Germline CDR1 is SNHLY and CDR2 is FYNNEI. CDR3 nucleotide sequence: TGTGCCAGCAGTGAAGTCCGGTCAGGGTATGCTGTTAGCAATCAGCCCCAGCATTTT. Translation: CASSEVRSGYAVSNQPQHF.

This clone turned up a few times. The chain couples TRBV19 to TRBJ1-1; D call uncertain. The CDR3 totals 11 residues. Germline CDR1 and CDR2: LNHDA and SQIVND (reference sequence). V dropped 6 bases and J dropped 4 bases, with 6 bases sitting between them. The CDR3 sequence is CASRASTEAFF. The CDR3 DNA reads TGTGCCAGTAGGGCTTCCACTGAAGCTTTCTTT.

The chain joins TRBV30 to TRBJ1-1; the match to TRBD1 covers 7 bases. CDR1 and CDR2 from the germline V gene are GTSNPN and SVGIG (reference sequence). The CDR3 runs to 17 residues. The V gene end was trimmed by 1 base and the J gene end by 1 base; junction bases not matched to a gene: 12. The CDR3 loop reads CAWSGGAGGLWNTEAFF. Written as DNA, the CDR3 is TGTGCCTGGAGTGGGGGGGCAGGGGGACTTTGGAACACTGAAGCTTTCTTT.

V gene TRBV6-5 combines with J gene TRBJ1-6; D gene unclear. The CDR3 sequence is 14 residues long. Germline V CDR1 and CDR2: MNHEY, SVGAGI. V was cut by 5 bases and J by 3 bases, with 8 bases left in between. CDR3 coding DNA: TGTGCCAGCAGTCCCCGGGTCTATAATTCACCCCTCCACTTT. It encodes CASSPRVYNSPLHF.

The V and J genes are TRBV29-1 and TRBJ2-1; D gene uncertain. Deletions cut 4 bases from V and 0 bases from J, with 7 bases between. CDR1 and CDR2 from the germline V gene are SQVTM and ANQGSEA. CDR3 length: 13 amino acids. CDR3 DNA sequence: TGCAGCGTTGTCAGGTTCTCCTACAATGAGCAGTTCTTC. It is translated as CSVVRFSYNEQFF.

The chain has TRBV7-6 and TRBJ2-1; 10 nucleotides align to TRBD1. CDR3 length equals 15 residues. In germline, CDR1 is SGHVS, CDR2 FNYEAQ. The J segment lost 5 bases and the V segment lost 7 bases, leaving 8 bases of the junction unmatched. CDR3 in DNA: TGTGCCAGCATCGACGGGACAGGGGTCCACAATGAGCAGTTCTTC. Translated, it gives CASIDGTGVHNEQFF.

The chain carries TRBV6-6 and TRBJ1-2; 8 nucleotides match TRBD1. The CDR3 runs 12 residues. V lost 7 bases and J lost 8; bases outside the gene matches: 6. Per germline, CDR1 MNHNY and CDR2 SVGAGI (reference sequence). CDR3 in amino acids: CASTDRGHGYTF. CDR3 nucleotide sequence: TGTGCCAGCACCGACAGGGGCCACGGCTACACCTTC.

The rearrangement links TRBV6-4 to TRBJ2-1; 10 bases map to TRBD2. The CDR3 totals 15 residues. V lost 0 bases to trimming and J lost 11 bases; unmatched junction nucleotides: 7. Per germline, CDR1 MRHNA and CDR2 SNTAGT. CDR3 region: CASSDSPSGSIKQFF. For the CDR3, the DNA is TGTGCCAGCAGTGACTCGCCTAGCGGGAGTATAAAGCAGTTCTTC.

The V and J genes are TRBV29-1 and TRBJ1-2; 9 nucleotides match TRBD1. This CDR3 spans 12 amino acids. The germline CDR1 and CDR2 sequences are SQVTM and ANQGSEA. The ends lost 5 bases at V and 7 bases at J; junction bases unmatched: 5. In DNA form, the CDR3 reads TGCAGCGTTACAGGGGGCAAAAGTGGCTACACCTTC. Translating gives CSVTGGKSGYTF.

The rearrangement links TRBV5-6 to TRBJ1-2, with D perhaps TRBD1 (6 bases). CDR1 SGHDT and CDR2 YYEEEE come from the germline V gene. CDR3 length: 16 residues. V lost 4 bases and J 4 bases, leaving 20 bases between the germline ends. CDR3 region: CASSRRGGRQVYGYTF. DNA for the CDR3: TGTGCCAGCAGCCGAAGGGGGGGAAGACAGGTCTATGGCTACACCTTC.

The chain recombines TRBV2 with TRBJ2-1; tentative D call: TRBD2 (6 bases). Looked up from germline, CDR1 is SNHLY and CDR2 is FYNNEI. The V gene lost 8 bases and the J gene lost 9 bases, with 23 bases spanning the gap. The CDR3 spans 15 residues. The CDR3 region has the DNA TGTGCCAGCGCTAGGGGCGCGGGGTCCCCTCCTGAGCAGTTCTTC. This translates into CASARGAGSPPEQFF.

The table lists this clone with a few counts. The rearrangement uses TRBV25-1 and TRBJ2-7; D perhaps matches TRBD2 (5 bases). Trimming removed 2 bases from V and 9 bases from J, with 11 bases in between. This CDR3 comprises 12 residues. Germline loops: CDR1 MGHDK, CDR2 SYGVNS. CDR3 sequence reads: CASSEAGSVQYF. The CDR3 coding sequence is TGTGCCAGCAGTGAAGCGGGCAGCGTGCAGTACTTC.